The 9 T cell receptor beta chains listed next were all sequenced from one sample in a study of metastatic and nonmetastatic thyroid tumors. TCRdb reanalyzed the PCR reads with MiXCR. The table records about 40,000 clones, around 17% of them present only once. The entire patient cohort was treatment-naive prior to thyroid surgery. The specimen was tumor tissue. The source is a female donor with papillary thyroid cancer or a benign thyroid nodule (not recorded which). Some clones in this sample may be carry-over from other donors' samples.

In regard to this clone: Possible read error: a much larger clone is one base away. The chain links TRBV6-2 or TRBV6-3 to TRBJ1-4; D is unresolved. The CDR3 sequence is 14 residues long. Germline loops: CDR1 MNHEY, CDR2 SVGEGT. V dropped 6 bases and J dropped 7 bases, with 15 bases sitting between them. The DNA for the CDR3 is TGTGCCAGCAGAGGAGCCAGCCCGGGTGAAAAACTGTTTTTT. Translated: CASRGASPGEKLFF.

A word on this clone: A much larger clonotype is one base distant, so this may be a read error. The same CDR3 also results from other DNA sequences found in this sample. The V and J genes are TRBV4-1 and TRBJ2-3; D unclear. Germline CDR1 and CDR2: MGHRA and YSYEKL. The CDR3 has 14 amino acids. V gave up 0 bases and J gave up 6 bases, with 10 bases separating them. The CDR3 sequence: CASSQDSVGDTQYF. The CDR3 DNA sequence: TGCGCCAGCAGCCAAGACTCCGTTGGCGATACGCAGTATTTT.

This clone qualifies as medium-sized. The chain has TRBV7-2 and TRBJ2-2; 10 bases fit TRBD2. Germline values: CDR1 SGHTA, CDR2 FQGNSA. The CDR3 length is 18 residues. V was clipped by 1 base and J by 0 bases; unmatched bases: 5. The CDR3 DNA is TGTGCCAGCAGCTTAGTGCTTAGCGGGAGGTCGAACACCGGGGAGCTGTTTTTT. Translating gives CASSLVLSGRSNTGELFF.

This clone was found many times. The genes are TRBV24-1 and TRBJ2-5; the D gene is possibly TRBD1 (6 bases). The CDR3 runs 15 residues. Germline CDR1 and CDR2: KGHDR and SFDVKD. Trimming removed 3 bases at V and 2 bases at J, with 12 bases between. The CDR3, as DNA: TGTGCCACCAGTGATAGGGGGACGGCGCAAGAGACCCAGTACTTC. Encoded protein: CATSDRGTAQETQYF.

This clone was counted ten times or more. The CDR3 reads CASSLARVGTGELFF. CDR3 coding DNA: TGTGCCAGCAGCTTAGCCAGGGTGGGCACCGGGGAGCTGTTTTTT. The chain recombines TRBV7-2 with TRBJ2-2, with TRBD1 as a possible D gene (5 bases). Germline V gene sequence: CDR1 SGHTA, CDR2 FQGNSA. Trimming stripped 0 bases from V and 4 bases from J, with 9 bases between. The CDR3 sequence is 15 residues long.

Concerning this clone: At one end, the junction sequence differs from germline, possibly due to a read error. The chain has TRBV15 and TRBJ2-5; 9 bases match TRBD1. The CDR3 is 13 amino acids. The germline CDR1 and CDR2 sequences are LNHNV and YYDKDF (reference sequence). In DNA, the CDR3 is TGTGCCACCAAGTGGGGACAGGGAGAGACCCGGTACTTC. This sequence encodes CATKWGQGETRYF.

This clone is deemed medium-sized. The CDR3 sequence is CASRGADTQYF. The CDR3 coding sequence is TGTGCCAGCAGGGGGGCAGATACGCAGTATTTT. The chain carries TRBV2 and TRBJ2-3, with D tentatively TRBD1 or TRBD2 (5 bases each). Per the germline V gene, CDR1 is SNHLY and CDR2 is FYNNEI. The V end lost 6 bases, the J end lost 4 bases, and 5 bases lay between the germline ends. The CDR3 runs to 11 residues.

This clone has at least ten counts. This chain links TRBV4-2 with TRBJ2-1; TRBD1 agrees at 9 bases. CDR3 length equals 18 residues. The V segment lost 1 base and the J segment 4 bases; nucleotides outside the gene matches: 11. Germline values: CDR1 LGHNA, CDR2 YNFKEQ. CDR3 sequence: CASSQVPLGDRAYNEQFF. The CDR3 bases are TGTGCCAGCAGCCAAGTTCCCCTAGGGGACAGGGCGTACAATGAGCAGTTCTTC.

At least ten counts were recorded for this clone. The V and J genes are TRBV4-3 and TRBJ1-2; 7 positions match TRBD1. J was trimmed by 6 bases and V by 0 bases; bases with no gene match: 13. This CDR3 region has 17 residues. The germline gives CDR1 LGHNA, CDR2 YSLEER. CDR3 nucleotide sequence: TGCGCCAGCAGCCAAGATCTTAACGGACAGGCAGTTAATGGCTACACCTTC. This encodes CASSQDLNGQAVNGYTF.